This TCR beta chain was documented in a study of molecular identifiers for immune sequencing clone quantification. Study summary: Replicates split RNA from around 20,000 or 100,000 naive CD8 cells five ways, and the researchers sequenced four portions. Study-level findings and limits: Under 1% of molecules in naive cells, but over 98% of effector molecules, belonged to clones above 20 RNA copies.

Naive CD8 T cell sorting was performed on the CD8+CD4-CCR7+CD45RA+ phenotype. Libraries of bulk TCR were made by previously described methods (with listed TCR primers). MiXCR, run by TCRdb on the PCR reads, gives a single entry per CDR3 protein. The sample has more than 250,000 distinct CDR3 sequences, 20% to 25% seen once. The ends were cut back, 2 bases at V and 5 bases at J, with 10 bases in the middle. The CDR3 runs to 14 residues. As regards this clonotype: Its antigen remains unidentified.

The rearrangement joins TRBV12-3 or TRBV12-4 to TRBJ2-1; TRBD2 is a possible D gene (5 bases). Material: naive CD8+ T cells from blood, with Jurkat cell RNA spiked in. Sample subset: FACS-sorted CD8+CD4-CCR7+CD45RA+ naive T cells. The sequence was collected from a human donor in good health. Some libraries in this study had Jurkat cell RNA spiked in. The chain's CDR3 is CASSLWYGDNEQFF. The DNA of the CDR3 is TGTGCCAGCAGTTTATGGTACGGGGACAATGAGCAGTTCTTC.